Following are 22 T cell receptor beta chains from one sample sequenced in a study of blood T cell repertoires in COVID-19. The data were produced by immunoSEQ multiplex PCR, yet TCRdb's version contains in-frame clones alone and is incomplete. This sample has 80,000 to 130,000 clones, with approximately 93% found just once. The material sequenced was peripheral blood. All receptors come from a man between 60 and 70 years old with acute or convalescent COVID-19.

The chain has TRBV14 and TRBJ2-7, with 7 positions matching TRBD2. Germline loops: CDR1 SGHDN, CDR2 FVKESK. Trimming cost V 2 bases and J 9 bases; bases outside gene matches: 13. The CDR3 is 15 amino acids. Written as DNA, the CDR3 is TGTGCCAGCAGCCAAATTGGGACTACGAACTATGGGCAGTACTTC. Its translation: CASSQIGTTNYGQYF. Complete variable domain (other parts from reference TRBV14 and TRBJ2-7): EAGVTQFPSHSVIEKGQTVTLRCDPISGHDNLYWYRRVMGKEIKFLLHFVKESKQDESGMPNNRFLAERTGGTYSTLKVQPAELEDSGVYFCASSQIGTTNYGQYFGPGTRLTVT.

The CDR3 region is CASSVGGEAPGNTIYF. DNA for the CDR3: TGTGCCAGCAGCGTAGGAGGAGAGGCACCTGGAAACACCATATATTTT. The chain couples TRBV9 to TRBJ1-3; D is undetermined. This CDR3 has 16 amino acids. The germline V gene encodes CDR1 SGDLS and CDR2 YYNGEE. V was clipped by 0 bases and J by 2 bases, with 12 bases between them.

CDR3 bases: TGTGCCAGCAGGACAGTACTGGGGAACACTGAAGCTTTCTTT. Amino acid sequence: CASRTVLGNTEAFF. The V and J genes are TRBV6-5 and TRBJ1-1; a weak D match, TRBD1 (5 bases). The CDR3 extends over 14 amino acids. Trimming shortened V by 6 bases and J by 1 base, and 12 bases separated the two germline ends. The germline V gene has CDR1 MNHEY and CDR2 SVGAGI.

V is TRBV11-2 and J is TRBJ1-1; 7 bases align to TRBD1. Germline V gene data show CDR1 as SGHAT and CDR2 as FQNNGV. This CDR3 is 13 amino acids long. J was trimmed by 8 bases and V by 8 bases; bases with no gene match: 11. CDR3 sequence reads: CASGRGGRPEAFF. CDR3 nucleotide sequence: TGTGCCAGCGGTAGAGGGGGCAGGCCAGAAGCTTTCTTT.

The chain carries TRBV7-9 and TRBJ1-3; 7 positions agree with TRBD1. Germline loops: CDR1 SEHNR, CDR2 FQNEAQ (reference sequence). J gave up 0 bases and V 4 bases, and 9 bases lay outside the gene matches. This CDR3 comprises 17 residues. Written as DNA, the CDR3 is TGTGCCAGCAGCTCTTTGGACAGGCCCATCTCTGGAAACACCATATATTTT. Encoded protein: CASSSLDRPISGNTIYF.

This rearrangement joins TRBV19 to TRBJ2-3; D is ambiguous. This CDR3 is 13 amino acids long. V dropped 10 bases and J dropped 2 bases, with 13 bases sitting between them. Per germline, CDR1 LNHDA and CDR2 SQIVND (reference sequence). CDR3: CATRGINTDTQYF. DNA of the CDR3: TGTGCCACCCGCGGCATAAACACAGATACGCAGTATTTT.

The rearrangement joins TRBV4-1 to TRBJ1-2; perhaps TRBD1 as D (6 bases). Germline lookup yields CDR1 MGHRA and CDR2 YSYEKL. V lost 1 base, J lost 6 bases, and 18 bases lay in between. This CDR3 is 16 amino acids long. The CDR3 sequence: CASSQGPLGGADGYTF. The CDR3 nucleotides are TGCGCCAGCAGCCAAGGACCGCTGGGGGGGGCGGATGGCTACACCTTC.

The V and J genes are TRBV11-2 and TRBJ2-7; D unresolved. CDR3 length: 11 residues. Germline V gene sequence: CDR1 SGHAT, CDR2 FQNNGV. Trimming took 4 bases from V and 1 from J, leaving 2 bases between them. CDR3 DNA: TGTGCCAGCAGCTCTTCCTACGAGCAGTACTTC. This gives the protein CASSSSYEQYF. The full variable domain, completed using reference TRBV11-2 and TRBJ2-7, is EAGVAQSPRYKIIEKRQSVAFWCNPISGHATLYWYQQILGQGPKLLIQFQNNGVVDDSQLPKDRFSAERLKGVDSTLKIQPAKLEDSAVYLCASSSSYEQYFGPGTRLTVT.

The rearrangement joins TRBV4-1 to TRBJ1-2; D may be TRBD1 (6 bases). Germline-derived CDR1 and CDR2 are MGHRA and YSYEKL. The CDR3 runs to 15 residues. Trimming stripped 2 bases from V and 3 bases from J, with 13 bases between. As DNA, the CDR3 is TGCGCCAGCAGCCAACCCCCCCGGACAGACTATGGCTACACCTTC. Its protein is CASSQPPRTDYGYTF.

This clone was recorded only once. The genes are TRBV19 and TRBJ1-1; 12 nucleotides align to TRBD1. This CDR3 has 18 amino acids. CDR1 LNHDA and CDR2 SQIVND come from the germline V gene (reference sequence). V shed 6 bases and J 1 base; nucleotides not matched to a gene: 12. The CDR3 nucleotides are TGTGCCAGTAGAACTCCCCCGGGACAGGGGGCCGCGAACACTGAAGCTTTCTTT. It encodes CASRTPPGQGAANTEAFF.

The chain has TRBV12-3 or TRBV12-4 and TRBJ1-1; D uncertain. Trimming stripped 7 bases from V and 0 bases from J, with 9 bases between. This CDR3 has 13 amino acids. CDR3 region: CASISSVNTEAFF. The CDR3 bases are TGTGCCAGCATTTCGTCTGTGAACACTGAAGCTTTCTTT.

This chain links TRBV5-4 with TRBJ2-1; TRBD1 agrees at 11 bases. This CDR3 comprises 15 residues. V lost 4 bases to trimming and J lost 5 bases; unmatched junction nucleotides: 5. Germline assignment: CDR1 SGHNT and CDR2 YYREEE (reference sequence). DNA of the CDR3: TGTGCCAGCAGCCGGGGACAGGGGGTAAACAATGAGCAGTTCTTC. Its protein is CASSRGQGVNNEQFF.

The V gene is TRBV10-2, the J gene TRBJ2-1; 7 nucleotides match TRBD2. The germline V gene encodes CDR1 WSHSY and CDR2 SAAADI. J lost 4 bases, V lost 3 bases, and 9 bases had no gene match. The CDR3 is 16 amino acids. The CDR3 DNA reads TGCGCCAGCAGTGATTGGGCTAGCGGAGAATACAATGAGCAGTTCTTC. It translates to CASSDWASGEYNEQFF.

The chain has TRBV5-4 and TRBJ1-1; 7 positions agree with TRBD1. CDR3 length: 17 amino acids. The V segment lost 4 bases and the J segment 0 bases; nucleotides outside the gene matches: 12. Germline V gives CDR1 SGHNT, CDR2 YYREEE (reference sequence). CDR3 DNA sequence: TGTGCCAGCAGCCCCCGCAGGGGGAATATTATGAACACTGAAGCTTTCTTT. Protein product: CASSPRRGNIMNTEAFF.

The chain has TRBV6-1 and TRBJ2-2, with TRBD2 as a possible D gene (5 bases). CDR1 MNHNS and CDR2 SASEGT come from the germline V gene. Trimming cost V 0 bases and J 7 bases, with 9 bases left between them. This CDR3 is 14 amino acids long. The CDR3 loop is CASSEARVIGELFF. CDR3 DNA: TGTGCCAGCAGTGAAGCGAGGGTGATCGGGGAGCTGTTTTTT.

The gene calls are TRBV6-5 and TRBJ2-5, with D maybe TRBD1 (6 bases). The CDR3 extends over 14 amino acids. Germline values: CDR1 MNHEY, CDR2 SVGAGI. Trimming shortened V by 7 bases and J by 1 base, and 13 bases separated the two germline ends. The CDR3 coding sequence is TGTGCCAGCAAAACCCGGGACACCCAAGAGACCCAGTACTTC. Translated, it gives CASKTRDTQETQYF.

This rearrangement joins TRBV5-6 to TRBJ1-5; possibly TRBD1 for D (5 bases). CDR3 length: 14 amino acids. CDR1 and CDR2 (germline): SGHDT, YYEEEE. The V gene lost 1 base and the J gene lost 7 bases, with 12 bases spanning the gap. The CDR3 DNA sequence: TGTGCCAGCAGCTTGTCAGGGCTTCGGCAGCCCCAGCATTTT. Translated, it gives CASSLSGLRQPQHF.

The J gene is TRBJ2-5, the V gene TRBV18; the D gene is possibly TRBD2 (5 bases). Trimming pared 7 bases from V and 4 bases from J, leaving 10 bases between. The germline CDR1 and CDR2 sequences are KGHSH and LQKENI. This CDR3 has 12 amino acids. The CDR3 DNA reads as TGTGCCAGCTGCTCCGGGGTAGAGACCCAGTACTTC. Its translation: CASCSGVETQYF.

This clone has just one count. The J gene is TRBJ2-5, the V gene TRBV20-1; 10 nucleotides align to TRBD2. Germline CDR1 and CDR2: DFQATT and SNEGSKA (reference sequence). The junction had 9 bases not matched to a gene; V was cut back by 3 bases and J by 5 bases. The CDR3 extends over 15 amino acids. The CDR3 DNA sequence: TGCAGTGCTAGTGGGCCTAGCGGGAGAGTCGAGACCCAGTACTTC. It encodes CSASGPSGRVETQYF.

The V gene is TRBV2, the J gene TRBJ2-1; no clear D gene. The CDR3 has 15 amino acids. With 6 bases removed from V and 2 bases from J, the gap between germline ends came to 14 bases. Germline lookup yields CDR1 SNHLY and CDR2 FYNNEI. CDR3 residues: CASREVLKTYNEQFF. CDR3 bases: TGTGCCAGCAGAGAGGTCCTCAAGACCTACAATGAGCAGTTCTTC.

The chain is built from TRBV18 and TRBJ2-1; 12 nucleotides align to TRBD2. Germline V gene data show CDR1 as KGHSH and CDR2 as LQKENI. Trimming took 5 bases from V and 4 from J; bases not matched to a gene: 3. The CDR3 consists of 15 residues. The CDR3 DNA sequence: TGTGCCAGCTCAGCGACTAGCGGGGGTTACAATGAGCAGTTCTTC. It codes for CASSATSGGYNEQFF.

This clone is a singleton in its sample. The rearrangement uses TRBV21-1 and TRBJ2-7; the D call TRBD2 from the table was never checked on the DNA. TRBV21-1 counts as a pseudogene. The CDR3 loop spans 17 amino acids. The CDR3 region has the DNA TGTGCCAGCAGCAAATCGAACCCCGGGACTACAAACTACGAGCAGTACGTC. As protein: CASSKSNPGTTNYEQYV.